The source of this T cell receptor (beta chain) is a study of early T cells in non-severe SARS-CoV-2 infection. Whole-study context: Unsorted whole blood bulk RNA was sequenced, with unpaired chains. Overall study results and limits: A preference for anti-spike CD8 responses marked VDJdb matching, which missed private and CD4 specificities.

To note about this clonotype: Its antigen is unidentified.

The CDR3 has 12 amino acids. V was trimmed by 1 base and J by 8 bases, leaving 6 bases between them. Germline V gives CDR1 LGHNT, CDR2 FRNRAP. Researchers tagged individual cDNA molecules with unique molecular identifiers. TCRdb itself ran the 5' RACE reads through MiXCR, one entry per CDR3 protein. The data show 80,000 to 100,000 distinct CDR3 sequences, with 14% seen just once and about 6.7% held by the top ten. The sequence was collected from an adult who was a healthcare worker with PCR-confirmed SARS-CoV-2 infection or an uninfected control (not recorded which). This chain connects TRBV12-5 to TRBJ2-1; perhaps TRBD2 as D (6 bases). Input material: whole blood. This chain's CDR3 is CASGLGRDEQFF. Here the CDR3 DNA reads TGTGCTAGTGGTTTGGGGAGGGATGAGCAGTTCTTC. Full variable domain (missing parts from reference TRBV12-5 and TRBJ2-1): DARVTQTPRHKVTEMGQEVTMRCQPILGHNTVFWYRQTMMQGLELLAYFRNRAPLDDSGMPKDRFSAEMPDATLATLKIQPSEPRDSAVYFCASGLGRDEQFFGPGTRLTVL.